Sequencing of this T cell receptor beta chain was carried out in a study of tumor-infiltrating lymphocytes in primary liver carcinoma. Unsorted whole blood served as the source of blood RNA, and germline DNA was extracted as well. The germline V gene has CDR1 SGHAT and CDR2 FQNNGV. This CDR3 has 13 residues. A primer in the constant region served to generate TCR beta cDNA from around 500 ng of total RNA. Three rounds of nested multiplex PCR with slightly modified ARM-PCR produced TCR beta libraries. Investigators reported that the first two PCR rounds, at about 9 cycles each, used TRBV1-TRBV30 forward primers with a C-beta reverse primer. TCRdb redid the calling of the multiplex PCR reads with MiXCR, one entry per CDR3 protein. The sample shows 180,000 or so distinct CDR3 sequences, about 60% of them seen only once. Turning to this clonotype: A read error may explain this, as a much larger clone is one base away.

The receptor was isolated from a man in his forties or fifties with primary liver carcinoma and hepatitis B virus infection. V is TRBV11-2 and J is TRBJ1-1; D call uncertain. The specimen sequenced was peripheral blood. The CDR3 protein is CANSPLWDTEAFF. The DNA of the CDR3 is TGTGCCAACAGCCCGTTATGGGACACTGAAGCTTTCTTT.